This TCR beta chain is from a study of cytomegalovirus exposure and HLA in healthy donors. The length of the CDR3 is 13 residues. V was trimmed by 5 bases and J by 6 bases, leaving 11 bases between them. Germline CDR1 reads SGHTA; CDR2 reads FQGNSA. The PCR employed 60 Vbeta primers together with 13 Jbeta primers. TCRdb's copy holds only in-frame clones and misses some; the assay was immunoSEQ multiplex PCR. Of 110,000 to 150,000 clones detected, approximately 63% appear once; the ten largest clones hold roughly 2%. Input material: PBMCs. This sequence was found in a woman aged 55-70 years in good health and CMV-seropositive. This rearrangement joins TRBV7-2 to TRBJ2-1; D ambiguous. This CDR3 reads CASSPRLPNEQFF. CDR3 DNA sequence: TGTGCCAGCAGCCCCAGGCTCCCCAATGAGCAGTTCTTC.